This T cell receptor beta chain came from a study of CD4 T cells in relation to SARS-CoV-2 and coronaviruses. Across the whole study: The HLA restriction of the shared crossreactive spike epitopes was mapped.

Before the COVID-19 pandemic, during about 2010-2019, CD4+ T cells were taken from unexposed donors. CDR3 length: 14 amino acids. In germline, CDR1 is SGHAT, CDR2 FQNNGV. V shed 5 bases and J 9 bases; nucleotides not matched to a gene: 7. TCRdb keeps only in-frame clones here, not all; method: immunoSEQ multiplex PCR. The table includes under 70,000 clones, 70% to 90% detected once. The sequencing sample was made of memory CD4+ T cells from PBMCs. This chain links TRBV11-2 with TRBJ1-6, with 7 bases matching TRBD1. This receptor was obtained from a human donor in good health. The CDR3 sequence is CASSQGGSLSPLHF. The DNA for the CDR3 is TGTGCCAGCAGCCAGGGGGGGTCGCTTTCACCCCTCCACTTT.